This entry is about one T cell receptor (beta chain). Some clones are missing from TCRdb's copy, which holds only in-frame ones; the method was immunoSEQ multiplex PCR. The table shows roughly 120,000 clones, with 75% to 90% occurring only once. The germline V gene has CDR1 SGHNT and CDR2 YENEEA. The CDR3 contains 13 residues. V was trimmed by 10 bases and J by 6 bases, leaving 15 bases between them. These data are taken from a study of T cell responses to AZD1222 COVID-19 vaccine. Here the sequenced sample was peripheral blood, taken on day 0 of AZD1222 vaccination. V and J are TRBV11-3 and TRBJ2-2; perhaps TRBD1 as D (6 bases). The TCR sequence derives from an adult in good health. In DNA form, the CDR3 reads TGTGCCACTTCCGGGACAATGGCCGGGGAGCTGTTTTTT. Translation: CATSGTMAGELFF.